These 11 T cell receptor beta chains came from one sample sequenced in a study of T cell changes during pregnancy in multiple sclerosis. Data came from immunoSEQ multiplex PCR; TCRdb stores just in-frame clones and leaves some out. The data hold some 69,000 clones, with more than 90% observed a single time. This specimen consisted of peripheral blood, obtained in the second trimester of pregnancy. These receptors were collected from a female donor in good health, enrolled as a control in a pregnancy study.

This clone has a single count. This rearrangement joins TRBV7-2 to TRBJ2-5; D is perhaps TRBD2 (7 bases). The CDR3 is 14 residues long. V lost 7 bases and J lost 5, with 17 bases in between. The germline V gene encodes CDR1 SGHTA and CDR2 FQGNSA. The CDR3 here is CASNWGGRGETQYF. In nucleotides, the CDR3 is TGTGCCAGCAATTGGGGGGGGCGGGGTGAGACCCAGTACTTC.

The chain employs TRBV7-2 and TRBJ2-2, with 10 bases that match TRBD2. Germline V gene lookup returns CDR1 SGHTA and CDR2 FQGNSA. The CDR3 runs to 15 residues. With 5 bases clipped from V and 7 bases from J, the junction kept 7 bases outside the gene matches. The DNA of the CDR3 is TGTGCCAGCAGCAAGCGGGGGGGCGAGGGCGGGGAGCTGTTTTTT. Translation gives CASSKRGGEGGELFF.

The chain carries TRBV7-2 and TRBJ1-1; D is unclear. CDR3 length: 15 amino acids. Germline CDR1 and CDR2: SGHTA and FQGNSA. Trimming pared 1 base from V and 1 base from J, leaving 10 bases between. The CDR3, as DNA: TGTGCCAGCAGCTTAGTTACCTCCGGGAACACTGAAGCTTTCTTT. This codes for CASSLVTSGNTEAFF.

The chain joins TRBV6-1 to TRBJ1-5; D remains ambiguous. Per the germline V gene, CDR1 is MNHNS and CDR2 is SASEGT. This CDR3 is built from 12 residues. V shed 3 bases and J shed 12 bases, with 12 bases lying between them. The CDR3 region is CASSERGPGQHF. The DNA of the CDR3 is TGTGCCAGCAGTGAGAGAGGGCCCGGCCAGCATTTT.

This sequence joins TRBV19 and TRBJ2-6; D gene ambiguous. The CDR3 runs 14 residues. Per germline, CDR1 LNHDA and CDR2 SQIVND (reference sequence). Trimming shortened V by 6 bases and J by 2 bases, and 8 bases separated the two germline ends. CDR3 DNA: TGTGCCAGTAGGGTTGCGACTGGGGCCAACGTCCTGACTTTC. It encodes CASRVATGANVLTF. The full variable domain, rest sourced from reference TRBV19 and TRBJ2-6, is DGGITQSPKYLFRKEGQNVTLSCEQNLNHDAMYWYRQDPGQGLRLIYYSQIVNDFQKGDIAEGYSVSREKKESFPLTVTSAQKNPTAFYLCASRVATGANVLTFGAGSRLTVL.

V gene TRBV7-2 combines with J gene TRBJ2-5; 9 bases fit TRBD2. CDR3 size: 16 residues. Trimming at V came to 4 bases and at J to 5 bases, leaving 11 bases not matched to a gene. The germline V gene has CDR1 SGHTA and CDR2 FQGNSA. The CDR3 sequence: CASSSQIAGAGETQYF. The CDR3 DNA follows: TGTGCCAGCAGCTCCCAAATAGCGGGGGCCGGGGAGACCCAGTACTTC.

This rearrangement joins TRBV10-3 to TRBJ1-5, with 7 positions matching TRBD1. This CDR3 has 16 amino acids. CDR1 is ENHRY, CDR2 SYGVKD, per germline. With V trimmed by 3 bases and J by 3 bases, 8 bases remained unmatched. Here the CDR3 reads CAISDGATGFNQPQHF. The CDR3 coding sequence is TGTGCCATCAGTGATGGGGCGACAGGGTTCAATCAGCCCCAGCATTTT.

This chain uses TRBV4-1 with TRBJ1-1; 7 bases align to TRBD1. This CDR3 has 16 residues. V shed 4 bases and J 4 bases; nucleotides not matched to a gene: 12. Germline loops: CDR1 MGHRA, CDR2 YSYEKL. The CDR3 loop reads CASSPQYRGGSTEAFF. CDR3 sequence (DNA): TGCGCCAGCAGCCCGCAATACAGGGGAGGAAGCACTGAAGCTTTCTTT.

This clone was seen a single time. This sample also contains other DNA sequences that code for the same CDR3. The chain carries TRBV6-5 and TRBJ1-1; D perhaps matches TRBD1 (6 bases). V was pared by 2 bases and J by 1 base, with 8 bases between. The CDR3 totals 14 residues. Per the germline V gene, CDR1 is MNHEY and CDR2 is SVGAGI. The chain's CDR3 is CASSYPTGNTEAFF. Written as DNA, the CDR3 is TGTGCCAGCAGTTACCCGACAGGGAACACTGAAGCTTTCTTT.

V is TRBV6-6 and J is TRBJ1-3; no reliable D call. Germline-derived CDR1 and CDR2 are MNHNY and SVGAGI (reference sequence). Trimming cost V 8 bases and J 0 bases, with 14 bases left between them. The CDR3 consists of 15 residues. CDR3 protein: CASVVGLFSGNTIYF. The CDR3 coding sequence is TGTGCCAGCGTAGTAGGACTATTCTCTGGAAACACCATATATTTT.

This clone is a singleton in its sample. The rearrangement uses TRBV15 and TRBJ2-3, with D possibly matching TRBD2 (6 bases). There are 15 residues in the CDR3. V lost 2 bases, J lost 6 bases, and 15 bases lay in between. Germline lookup yields CDR1 LNHNV and CDR2 YYDKDF (reference sequence). The CDR3: CATSRRAGGRDTQYF. In nucleotides, the CDR3 is TGTGCCACCAGCAGACGTGCCGGGGGTAGGGATACGCAGTATTTT. The full variable domain, completed using reference TRBV15 and TRBJ2-3, is DAMVIQNPRYQVTQFGKPVTLSCSQTLNHNVMYWYQQKSSQAPKLLFHYYDKDFNNEADTPDNFQSRRPNTSFCFLDIRSPGLGDTAMYLCATSRRAGGRDTQYFGPGTRLTVL.